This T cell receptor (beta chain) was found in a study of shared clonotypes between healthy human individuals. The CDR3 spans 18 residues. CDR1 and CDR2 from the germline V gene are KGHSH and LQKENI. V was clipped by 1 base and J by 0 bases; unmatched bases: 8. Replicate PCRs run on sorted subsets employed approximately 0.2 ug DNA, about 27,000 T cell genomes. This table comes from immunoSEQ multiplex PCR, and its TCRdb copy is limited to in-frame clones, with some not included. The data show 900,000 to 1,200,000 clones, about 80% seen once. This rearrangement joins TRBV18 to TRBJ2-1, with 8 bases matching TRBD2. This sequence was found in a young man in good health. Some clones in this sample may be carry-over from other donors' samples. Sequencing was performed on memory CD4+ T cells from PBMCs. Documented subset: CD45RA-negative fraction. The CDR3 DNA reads TGTGCCAGCTCACCACGGACTAGCAGCTCGAGCTCCTACAATGAGCAGTTCTTC. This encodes CASSPRTSSSSSYNEQFF.